This is a list of T cell receptor beta chains from one sample in a study of cytomegalovirus exposure and HLA in healthy donors. The table came from immunoSEQ multiplex PCR; TCRdb's copy has only in-frame clones and leaves some out. The repertoire holds about 170,000 clones, with around 77% as singletons. Source material: PBMCs. The receptors here all came from a woman aged 25 to 45 in good health and CMV-seropositive. Both conserved end residues are part of each CDR3. The D gene is left open where the match is weak. Not all rows give a size; the values are once, few, many and, for expanded clones, a class.

D gene,clone size,J gene,V gene,CDR3 DNA,CDR3 protein
-,-,TRBJ1-3,TRBV5-1,TGCGCCAGCAGCTTGGAGGGGACTGGAAACACCATATATTTT,CASSLEGTGNTIYF
-,-,TRBJ2-2,TRBV9,TGTGCCAGCAGCGTGCGGGGTTCGAACACCGGGGAGCTGTTTTTT,CASSVRGSNTGELFF
TRBD1,-,TRBJ2-7,TRBV30,TGTGCCTGGAGTAAGGGGACAGGGAAGGACGAGCAGTACTTC,CAWSKGTGKDEQYF
TRBD1,once,TRBJ1-1,TRBV18,TGTGCCAGCTCACCGACTGGGACAGGGAACACTGAAGCTTTCTTT,CASSPTGTGNTEAFF
TRBD2,-,TRBJ2-1,TRBV6-5,TGTGCCAGCAGACTAGCGGGCTCCTACAATGAGCAGTTCTTC,CASRLAGSYNEQFF
-,-,TRBJ2-1,TRBV7-2,TGTGCCAGCAGCCAATTAGGAGGCAGCTACAATGAGCAGTTCTTC,CASSQLGGSYNEQFF
-,-,TRBJ1-5,TRBV15,TGTGCCACCAGCAGAGAGCAGGGTGATCAGCCCCAGCATTTT,CATSREQGDQPQHF
-,-,TRBJ1-2,TRBV30,TGTGCCACGGCAGGGAATAACTATGGCTACACCTTC,CATAGNNYGYTF
-,-,TRBJ2-1,TRBV6-4,TGTGCCAGCCCGACCACCGGGACAACTTTCCAGGGTTTCAAGCAGTTCTTC,CASPTTGTTFQGFKQFF
-,-,TRBJ1-1,TRBV4-1,TGCGCCAGCAGCCAAGATAGGACAAACACTGAAGCTTTCTTT,CASSQDRTNTEAFF
TRBD1,-,TRBJ1-2,TRBV29-1,TGCAGCGTTAGTGGGACAGGGGGCGCTCGGACAGGGGCTAACTATGGCTACACCTTC,CSVSGTGGARTGANYGYTF
-,-,TRBJ2-5,TRBV5-6,TGTGCCAGCAGCTTAATGCAGGGCCAAGAGACCCAGTACTTC,CASSLMQGQETQYF
TRBD2,-,TRBJ2-1,TRBV5-1,TGCGCCAGCAGCTTCCCAGGATCAGCGGGGACGACGTACAATGAGCAGTTCTTC,CASSFPGSAGTTYNEQFF
TRBD2,-,TRBJ2-2,TRBV27,TGTGCCAGCAGTCCGAGCGGGAGGGACACCGGGGAGCTGTTTTTT,CASSPSGRDTGELFF
-,-,TRBJ1-1,TRBV21-1,TGTGCCAGCAGCACTAAAGGTATCAGGGCGATCGGCGCTGACATGAACACTGAAGCTTTCTTT,CASSTKGIRAIGADMNTEAFF
-,few,TRBJ2-7,TRBV28,TGTGCCAGCAGAAAAACAGCTCCCTACGAGCAGTACTTC,CASRKTAPYEQYF
-,-,TRBJ2-2,TRBV2,TGTGCCAGCAGTGAATTTGAGACACCGGTCGGGGAGCTGTTTTTT,CASSEFETPVGELFF
-,once,TRBJ2-2,TRBV5-1,TGCGCCAGCAGCTCTGCATCTAGTCGGTACACCGGGGAGCTGTTTTTT,CASSSASSRYTGELFF
-,-,TRBJ1-2,TRBV5-1,TGCGCCAGCAGCTTGACCCCCCAGAGTAACTATGACTACACCTTC,CASSLTPQSNYDYTF
-,-,TRBJ1-1,TRBV5-4,TGTGCCAGCAGCTTAGGGCAGGGGCGGACTGAAGCTTTCTTT,CASSLGQGRTEAFF
-,-,TRBJ2-2,TRBV27,TGTGCCAGCAGTTTAGTCTTTCTGTCCGGGGAGCTGTTTTTT,CASSLVFLSGELFF
TRBD2,-,TRBJ2-1,TRBV6-1,TGTGCCAGCAGCTCGGTGAGCGGGGACTATGAGCAGTTCTTC,CASSSVSGDYEQFF
-,-,TRBJ2-7,TRBV7-9,TGTGCCAGCAGCTTAAATCTATACGAGCAGTACTTC,CASSLNLYEQYF
TRBD2,-,TRBJ2-4,TRBV7-2,TGTGCCAGCAGCCAGACTAGCGGGAGTGTTTACATTCAGTACTTC,CASSQTSGSVYIQYF
-,-,TRBJ2-3,TRBV7-9,TGTGCCAGCAGCTTAGGACAGTTGATCACAGATACGCAGTATTTT,CASSLGQLITDTQYF
TRBD2,-,TRBJ2-5,TRBV7-9,TGTGCCAGCAGCCCGAATCGGAGGGAGGGCCAAGAGACCCAGTACTTC,CASSPNRREGQETQYF
-,-,TRBJ2-5,TRBV10-2,TGCGCCAGCAGTGAGTCGACTTTCAGTGGGGAGACCCAGTACTTC,CASSESTFSGETQYF
TRBD2,few,TRBJ2-2,TRBV14,TGTGCCAGCAGCATTGCGGGGGGGCCCACCGGGGAGCTGTTTTTT,CASSIAGGPTGELFF
TRBD2,-,TRBJ2-1,TRBV2,TGTGCCAGCAGGGCGGGGGGCAATGAGCAGTTCTTC,CASRAGGNEQFF
-,-,TRBJ1-4,TRBV4-1,TGCGCCAGCAGCCAAGATCCAGGGGTAAATGAAAAACTGTTTTTT,CASSQDPGVNEKLFF
-,-,TRBJ2-7,TRBV11-2,TGTGCCAGCAGCTTCTCGACGGGGTACGAGCAGTACTTC,CASSFSTGYEQYF
-,-,TRBJ2-2,TRBV7-9,TGTGCCAGCATCAACTGGGGGCCCGGGGAGCTGTTTTTT,CASINWGPGELFF
-,-,TRBJ2-7,TRBV5-1,TGCGCCAGCAGCTCGACACAAAGAAGATACGAGCAGTACTTC,CASSSTQRRYEQYF
TRBD2,-,TRBJ2-7,TRBV5-1,TGCGCCAGCAGGCAAGATAGCGGGGGGATATCCTACGAGCAGTACTTC,CASRQDSGGISYEQYF
-,few,TRBJ2-2,TRBV9,TGTGCCAGCAGTCAAAACTTACTGAACACCGGGGAGCTGTTTTTT,CASSQNLLNTGELFF
TRBD2,-,TRBJ2-3,TRBV27,TGTGCCAGCAGTAAGCGGGAGGGCACAGATACGCAGTATTTT,CASSKREGTDTQYF
-,-,TRBJ2-1,TRBV29-1,TGCAGCGTTGAAGGCTCTGGAGACTACCACTATGACAATGAGCAGTTCTTC,CSVEGSGDYHYDNEQFF
-,-,TRBJ2-1,TRBV9,TGTGCCAGCAGCGTAGGGGTCGGACAGACCAAAACCTACAATGAGCAGTTCTTC,CASSVGVGQTKTYNEQFF
-,-,TRBJ1-1,TRBV29-1,TGCAGCGTTGATACAGGGCTTGAAGCTTTCTTT,CSVDTGLEAFF
TRBD1,-,TRBJ2-7,TRBV19,TGTGCCAGTAGTGGGACAGGCTTGCTCGCCGAGCAGTACTTC,CASSGTGLLAEQYF
TRBD1,-,TRBJ1-2,TRBV25-1,TGTGCCAGCAGTGACCCCAGGACAGGGGATATTTATGGCTACACCTTC,CASSDPRTGDIYGYTF
TRBD1,-,TRBJ1-1,TRBV6-5,TGTGCCAGCACCCAGGGGGCGAACACTGAAGCTTTCTTT,CASTQGANTEAFF
-,-,TRBJ1-1,TRBV7-9,TGTGCCAGCAGCCCACCGGGGGGCTGGGAAGCTTTCTTT,CASSPPGGWEAFF
-,-,TRBJ2-3,TRBV5-1,TGCGCCAGCAGCGTCCAGGGGTCTCCAAGCACAGATACGCAGTATTTT,CASSVQGSPSTDTQYF
-,-,TRBJ1-2,TRBV5-6,TGTGCCAGCAGCCCCCCGAACCGGGTAGGCTACACCTTC,CASSPPNRVGYTF
-,-,TRBJ1-4,TRBV5-1,TGCGCCAGCAGCCAAGAAACGCGGAGACGGGAAAAACTGTTTTTT,CASSQETRRREKLFF
TRBD1,few,TRBJ1-1,TRBV30,TGTGCCTGGAGCGAGAACAGGGGGCGGACTGAAGCTTTCTTT,CAWSENRGRTEAFF
-,-,TRBJ2-2,TRBV7-6,TGTGCCAGCAGCCCCCTCGGAGGCGGCGGGGAGCTGTTTTTT,CASSPLGGGGELFF
-,-,TRBJ2-7,TRBV20-1,TGCAGTGCTTGGACATCCAAAGAGCAGTACTTC,CSAWTSKEQYF
-,-,TRBJ2-7,TRBV7-2,TGTGCCAGCAGCTTATTCGGGATTACCGGCTACGAGCAGTACTTC,CASSLFGITGYEQYF
-,-,TRBJ1-1,TRBV7-2,TGTGCCAGCAGCCCTCAGGGGCGTCGCACTGAAGCTTTCTTT,CASSPQGRRTEAFF
TRBD1,-,TRBJ2-7,TRBV4-1,TGCGCCAGCAGCCAAGAGACAGGGGGCCGTTACGAGCAGTACTTC,CASSQETGGRYEQYF
-,-,TRBJ2-2,TRBV5-5,TGTGCCAGCAGCCGCGGGGGCCTTGGGGGGGAGCTGTTTTTT,CASSRGGLGGELFF
TRBD2,-,TRBJ2-5,TRBV6-5,TGTGCCAGCAGTTACAGCGGGGGTCAAGAGACCCAGTACTTC,CASSYSGGQETQYF
-,-,TRBJ2-3,TRBV10-1,TGCGCCAGCAGTGACCACGAGGGAGCGAGCATGTCAAGTGGGACAGATACGCAGTATTTT,CASSDHEGASMSSGTDTQYF